What follows are 4 T cell receptor beta chains derived from one specimen sequenced in a study of long-term antiretroviral therapy in people with HIV. They ran version v3.0 of the immunoSEQ assay at survey level. Here immunoSEQ multiplex PCR was the method, and the copy in TCRdb shows in-frame clones only, minus some. Of 6,500 to 7,500 clones listed, approximately 79% are singletons. The sample consisted of unsorted PBMCs, taken 1.1 years after starting antiretroviral therapy. These receptors originate from a man aged 35 to 55 with HIV.

The gene calls are TRBV4-2 and TRBJ1-4, with D unresolved. The V gene lost 0 bases and the J gene lost 3 bases, with 8 bases spanning the gap. The CDR3 extends over 15 amino acids. Germline loops: CDR1 LGHNA, CDR2 YNFKEQ. For the CDR3, the DNA is TGTGCCAGCAGCCAAGACACCGGGCCTAATGAAAAACTGTTTTTT. It specifies CASSQDTGPNEKLFF.

V is TRBV9 and J is TRBJ1-2, with TRBD1 matching 8 bases. The CDR3 has 16 amino acids. CDR1 is SGDLS and CDR2 is YYNGEE in the germline V gene. Trimming at V came to 0 bases and at J to 4 bases, leaving 8 bases not matched to a gene. This chain's CDR3 is CASSVGAQGAGYGYTF. The CDR3 nucleotides read TGTGCCAGCAGCGTAGGGGCCCAGGGGGCGGGCTATGGCTACACCTTC.

The CDR3 loop reads CASSHSSYNEQFF. The CDR3 DNA reads as TGTGCCAGCAGCCATAGCTCCTACAATGAGCAGTTCTTC. This chain uses TRBV13 with TRBJ2-1; D unclear. V was cut by 5 bases and J by 0 bases, with 5 bases left in between. The germline gives CDR1 PRHDT, CDR2 FYEKMQ (reference sequence). The CDR3 is 13 residues long.

This chain links TRBV2 with TRBJ1-5, with 9 bases matching TRBD1. Trimming at V came to 3 bases and at J to 3 bases, leaving 3 bases not matched to a gene. The CDR3 totals 15 residues. CDR1 and CDR2 (germline): SNHLY, FYNNEI. The CDR3 nucleotides are TGTGCCAGCAGTGAGGGGACAGGGCCCAATCAGCCCCAGCATTTT. Protein sequence: CASSEGTGPNQPQHF.